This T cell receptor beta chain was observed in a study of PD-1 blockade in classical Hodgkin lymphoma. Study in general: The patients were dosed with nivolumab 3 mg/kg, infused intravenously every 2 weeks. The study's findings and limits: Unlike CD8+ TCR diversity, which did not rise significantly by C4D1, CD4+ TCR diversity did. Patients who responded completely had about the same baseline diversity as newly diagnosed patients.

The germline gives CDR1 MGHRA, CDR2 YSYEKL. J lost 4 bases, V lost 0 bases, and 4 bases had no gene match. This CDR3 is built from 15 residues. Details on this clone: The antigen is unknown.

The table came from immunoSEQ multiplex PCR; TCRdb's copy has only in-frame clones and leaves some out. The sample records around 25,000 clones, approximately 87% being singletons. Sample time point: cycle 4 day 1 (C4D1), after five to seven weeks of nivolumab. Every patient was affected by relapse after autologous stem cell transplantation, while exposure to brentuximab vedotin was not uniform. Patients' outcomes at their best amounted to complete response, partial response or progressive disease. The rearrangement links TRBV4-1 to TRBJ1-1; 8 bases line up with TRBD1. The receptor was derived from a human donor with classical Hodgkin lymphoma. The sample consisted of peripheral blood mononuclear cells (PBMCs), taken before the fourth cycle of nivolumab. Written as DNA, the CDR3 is TGCGCCAGCAGCCAAGATCCAGGGGGCGGCACTGAAGCTTTCTTT. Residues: CASSQDPGGGTEAFF.